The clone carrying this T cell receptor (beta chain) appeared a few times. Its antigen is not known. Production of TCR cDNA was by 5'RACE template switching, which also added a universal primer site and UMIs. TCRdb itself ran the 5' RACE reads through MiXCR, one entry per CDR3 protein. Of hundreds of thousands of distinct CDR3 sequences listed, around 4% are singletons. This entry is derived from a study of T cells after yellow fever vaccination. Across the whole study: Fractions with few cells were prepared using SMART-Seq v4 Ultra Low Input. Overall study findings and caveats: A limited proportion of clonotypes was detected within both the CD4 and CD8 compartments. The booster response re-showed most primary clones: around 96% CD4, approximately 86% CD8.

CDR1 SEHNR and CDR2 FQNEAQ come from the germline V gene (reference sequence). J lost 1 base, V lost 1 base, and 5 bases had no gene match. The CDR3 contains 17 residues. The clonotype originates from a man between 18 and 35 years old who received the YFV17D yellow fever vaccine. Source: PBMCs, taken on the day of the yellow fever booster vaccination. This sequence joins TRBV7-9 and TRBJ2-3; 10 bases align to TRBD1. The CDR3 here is CASSLGSGQGRTDTQYF. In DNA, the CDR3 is TGTGCCAGCAGCTTAGGCTCGGGACAGGGGCGCACAGATACGCAGTATTTT.